This TCR beta chain was captured by sequencing in a study of T cell responses to AZD1222 COVID-19 vaccine. Here immunoSEQ multiplex PCR was the method, and the copy in TCRdb shows in-frame clones only, minus some. The data contain some 150,000 clones, approximately 90% of them singletons. CDR3 length: 13 residues. Trimming took off 1 base at V and 7 bases at J, with 10 bases between the two ends. Germline V CDR1 and CDR2: MNHEY, SVGAGI. The receptor was isolated from an adult who received the AZD1222 COVID-19 vaccine. Material: peripheral blood, obtained 28 days after the second AZD1222 dose. The genes are TRBV6-5 and TRBJ1-1, with D possibly TRBD1 on 5 matching bases. CDR3 region: CASSYWGGSEAFF. The CDR3 DNA follows: TGTGCCAGCAGTTACTGGGGGGGGAGTGAAGCTTTCTTT.